This T cell receptor (beta chain) is drawn from a study of shared clonotypes between healthy human individuals. Across the study: Donor ages ranged 18 to 49 years: two women, a few men.

Using immunoSEQ multiplex PCR, the repertoire was profiled, and TCRdb retains in-frame clones only, with some absent. The repertoire includes fewer than 550,000 clones, over 60% of them detected once, and 12% sits in the top ten. The CDR3 extends over 15 amino acids. The TCR sequence derives from a woman in her thirties or forties in good health. Some clones in this sample may be carry-over from other donors' samples. The specimen was PBMCs. The chain carries TRBV21-1 and TRBJ2-1; the table assigns TRBD1, which was not confirmed against the DNA. TRBV21-1 represents a pseudogene. CDR3 nucleotide sequence: TGTGCCAGCAGCAAAGGGCAGGGGACGGTTGATGAGCAGTTCTTC. As protein: CASSKGQGTVDEQFF.